What follows are 28 T cell receptor beta chains derived from one specimen sequenced in a study of T cells in Graves' hyperthyroidism and ophthalmopathy. TCR beta CDR3 regions were amplified from RNA transcripts. When the TCR CDR3 underwent first-round RT-PCR, the HTBI primer set was used. TCRdb processed the multiplex PCR reads anew with MiXCR; each CDR3 protein has one entry. There are around 300,000 distinct CDR3 sequences in the sample; roughly 13% occur only once, and 6% to 8% lies in the top ten. Sequencing was performed on blood. These TCRs come from a woman aged 25-40 years with Graves' hyperthyroidism that later progressed to Graves' ophthalmopathy.

The CDR3 sequence is CASSYSSGAKLYEQYF. The CDR3, as DNA: TGTGCCAGCAGTTACTCGTCAGGGGCGAAATTATACGAGCAGTACTTC. The chain recombines TRBV6-6 with TRBJ2-7; possible D gene TRBD1, 6 bases. The V end was cut by 0 bases, the J end by 4 bases, with 16 bases between. The CDR3 is 16 amino acids. The germline V gene encodes CDR1 MNHNY and CDR2 SVGAGI (reference sequence).

This clonotype was detected ten times or more. The chain carries TRBV12-3 or TRBV12-4 and TRBJ2-7, with D possibly TRBD2 on 5 matching bases. The V end was cut by 2 bases, the J end by 4 bases, with 9 bases between. CDR3 length: 13 amino acids. The chain's CDR3 is CASSLRGLYEQYF. The CDR3 DNA sequence: TGTGCCAGCAGTTTAAGAGGACTGTACGAGCAGTACTTC.

This clonotype was picked up one time. This chain links TRBV10-3 with TRBJ1-5, with TRBD1 identical over 7 bases. CDR1 is ENHRY and CDR2 is SYGVKD in the germline V gene. The V and J ends lost 0 bases and 5 bases, in that order; junction bases with no gene match: 10. This CDR3 has 17 amino acids. The CDR3 DNA reads TGTGCCATCAGTGAGTCTCGGGGAGGGCAGGGGGATCAGCCCCAGCATTTT. Amino acids: CAISESRGGQGDQPQHF.

The V call is TRBV19, the J call TRBJ2-6; D is possibly TRBD1 (6 bases). Germline CDR1 is LNHDA and CDR2 is SQIVND (reference sequence). The ends were cut back, 8 bases at V and 1 base at J, with 12 bases in the middle. The CDR3 spans 15 residues. DNA for the CDR3: TGTGCCAGTCGGAGCCAGGGGTCTGGGGCCAACGTCCTGACTTTC. Translation: CASRSQGSGANVLTF.

A few counts support this clonotype. The rearrangement uses TRBV9 and TRBJ1-5, with TRBD1 matching over 7 bases. CDR1 is SGDLS and CDR2 is YYNGEE in the germline V gene. This CDR3 contains 15 residues. The CDR3 is CATNPGQTSNQPQHF. CDR3 DNA: TGTGCGACCAATCCGGGACAGACTAGCAATCAGCCCCAGCATTTT.

This clonotype was seen at least ten times. The chain is built from TRBV9 and TRBJ2-2; 8 nucleotides align to TRBD2. In germline, CDR1 is SGDLS, CDR2 YYNGEE. V gave up 4 bases and J gave up 2 bases; unmatched junction bases: 7. CDR3 length: 16 amino acids. The CDR3 DNA is TGTGCCAGCAGCACGGGAAGCGGGAGTAACACCGGGGAGCTGTTTTTT. It encodes CASSTGSGSNTGELFF.

This clonotype was seen many times. The rearrangement uses TRBV27 and TRBJ2-4; D is unresolved. The germline gives CDR1 MNHEY, CDR2 SMNVEV (reference sequence). This CDR3 has 15 residues. V was trimmed by 3 bases and J by 0 bases, leaving 9 bases between them. The CDR3 nucleotides are TGTGCCAGCAGTTTGGGCGCACTAGCCAAAAACATTCAGTACTTC. Translated, it gives CASSLGALAKNIQYF.

About this clonotype: A clone one base away is much larger, so this may be a read error. The chain recombines TRBV4-3 with TRBJ2-2; no clear D. Germline-derived CDR1 and CDR2 are LGHNA and YSLEER. V lost 8 bases to trimming and J lost 4 bases, with 14 bases between them. CDR3 length: 14 amino acids. In nucleotides, the CDR3 is TGCGCCAGCGGCCCCGACTCGACCACCGGGGAGCTGTTTTTT. This sequence encodes CASGPDSTTGELFF.

This clonotype was detected many times. The chain has TRBV7-2 and TRBJ2-7, with 7 bases matching TRBD1. Looked up from germline, CDR1 is SGHTA and CDR2 is FQGNSA. The CDR3 contains 14 residues. Trimming removed 5 bases from V and 2 bases from J; junction bases left unmatched: 6. CDR3 protein: CASSPKDRPYEQYF. The CDR3 DNA follows: TGTGCCAGCAGCCCCAAGGACAGGCCCTACGAGCAGTACTTC.

This clonotype was seen ten or more times. The V and J genes are TRBV28 and TRBJ1-6, with 7 bases lining up with TRBD1. The CDR3 sequence is 15 residues long. Germline CDR1 reads MDHEN; CDR2 reads SYDVKM. V was clipped by 10 bases and J by 3 bases; unmatched bases: 9. The chain's CDR3 is CATSRQGSYNSPLHF. The CDR3, as DNA: TGTGCCACCTCAAGACAGGGCAGCTATAATTCACCCCTCCACTTT.

The chain couples TRBV19 to TRBJ1-4; D perhaps matches TRBD1 (6 bases). In germline, CDR1 is LNHDA, CDR2 SQIVND (reference sequence). The CDR3 contains 14 residues. V was trimmed by 3 bases and J by 7 bases, leaving 12 bases between them. CDR3 nucleotide sequence: TGTGCCAGTAGTATTGTCGGGGGCGGTGAAAAACTGTTTTTT. Protein sequence: CASSIVGGGEKLFF.

This clonotype has at least ten counts. The CDR3 DNA follows: TGTGCCAGCAGTTATTGGGGACTAGCAAGCGATGAGCAGTTCTTC. The encoded protein is CASSYWGLASDEQFF. V and J are TRBV6-2 or TRBV6-3 and TRBJ2-1, with 9 bases identical to TRBD2. This CDR3 is 15 amino acids long. Germline assignment: CDR1 MNHEY and CDR2 SVGEGT. J gave up 8 bases and V 3 bases, and 8 bases lay outside the gene matches.

This clonotype appeared a few times. The genes are TRBV7-9 and TRBJ2-7; the D gene is possibly TRBD2 (6 bases). The CDR3 is 15 amino acids. V lost 5 bases, J lost 7 bases, and 21 bases lay in between. CDR1 is SEHNR, CDR2 FQNEAQ, per germline (reference sequence). The CDR3 here is CASSPFAGSYLEQYF. The CDR3 DNA reads TGTGCCAGCAGCCCCTTTGCGGGGTCTTACTTGGAGCAGTACTTC.

This clonotype came up many times. The rearrangement links TRBV6-1 to TRBJ1-5; D call uncertain. CDR1 and CDR2 from the germline V gene are MNHNS and SASEGT. V was cut by 7 bases and J by 3 bases, with 13 bases left in between. This CDR3 region has 14 residues. CDR3 residues: CASKGPRVNQPQHF. The CDR3 region has the DNA TGTGCCAGCAAGGGTCCTAGGGTCAATCAGCCCCAGCATTTT.

This clonotype was seen a handful of times. The J gene is TRBJ2-5, the V gene TRBV5-6; tentative D call: TRBD1 (6 bases). The germline CDR1 and CDR2 sequences are SGHDT and YYEEEE. The CDR3 is 13 residues long. Trimming removed 4 bases at V and 3 bases at J, with 10 bases between. The CDR3: CASSRDTEETQYF. The CDR3 coding sequence is TGTGCCAGCAGCCGGGACACCGAAGAGACCCAGTACTTC.

This clonotype has more than one count but fewer than ten. This chain links TRBV20-1 with TRBJ1-5; no clear D. With 2 bases removed from V and 5 bases from J, the gap between germline ends came to 10 bases. This CDR3 has 13 amino acids. Germline assignment: CDR1 DFQATT and CDR2 SNEGSKA (reference sequence). The CDR3 region has the DNA TGCAGTGCTAGACTAGGGAGAGATCAGCCCCAGCATTTT. The encoded protein is CSARLGRDQPQHF.

This clonotype showed up many times. The chain links TRBV27 to TRBJ1-1, with D unclear. Trimming took off 2 bases at V and 6 bases at J, with 10 bases between the two ends. This CDR3 spans 13 amino acids. Germline values: CDR1 MNHEY, CDR2 SMNVEV (reference sequence). CDR3 amino acids: CASSLMVSSEAFF. The CDR3 nucleotides are TGTGCCAGCAGTTTAATGGTTTCCTCTGAAGCTTTCTTT.

This clonotype has a count of ten or more. The chain couples TRBV12-3 or TRBV12-4 to TRBJ2-1; 7 nucleotides line up with TRBD2. The V and J ends lost 1 base and 4 bases, in that order; junction bases with no gene match: 4. The CDR3 runs 15 residues. The CDR3 here is CASSLGTSFYNEQFF. CDR3 coding DNA: TGTGCCAGCAGTTTAGGGACTAGTTTTTACAATGAGCAGTTCTTC.

The J gene is TRBJ2-1, the V gene TRBV6-2 or TRBV6-3, with TRBD2 identical over 7 bases. The CDR3 extends over 16 amino acids. Germline V gene data show CDR1 as MNHEY and CDR2 as SVGEGT. Trimming removed 6 bases from V and 10 bases from J; junction bases left unmatched: 18. This CDR3 reads CASRLRLAALRTEQFF. CDR3 DNA sequence: TGTGCCAGCAGGTTACGTCTAGCGGCCCTCCGTACCGAGCAGTTCTTC.

Details on this clonotype: With a much larger clone just one base away, this may be a read error. The gene calls are TRBV7-6 and TRBJ2-3; D might be TRBD2 (6 bases). The CDR3 is made up of 15 amino acids. In germline, CDR1 is SGHVS, CDR2 FNYEAQ. Trimming took off 2 bases at V and 3 bases at J, with 12 bases between the two ends. CDR3 nucleotides: TGTGCCAGCAGCTTACGGCGGGATGGGACAGATACGCAGTATTTT. Translating it yields CASSLRRDGTDTQYF.

Many counts were recorded for this clonotype. This chain uses TRBV5-1 with TRBJ2-3; 7 nucleotides agree with TRBD2. Germline CDR1 and CDR2: SGHRS and YFSETQ. The CDR3 is made up of 15 amino acids. V lost 5 bases and J lost 6; bases outside the gene matches: 12. CDR3 in amino acids: CASSREGGSRDTQYF. DNA of the CDR3: TGCGCCAGCAGTCGCGAGGGAGGGAGCAGGGATACGCAGTATTTT.

This clonotype was seen at least ten times. This chain uses TRBV20-1 with TRBJ1-2, with TRBD1 matching over 9 bases. Trimming cost V 2 bases and J 5 bases; bases outside gene matches: 15. The CDR3 extends over 17 amino acids. The V gene's germline CDR1 is DFQATT and CDR2 SNEGSKA (reference sequence). The DNA of the CDR3 is TGCAGTGCTAGAAGCGACGGGGACAGGGTGGGGGGGTATGGCTACACCTTC. The encoded protein is CSARSDGDRVGGYGYTF.

This clonotype was picked up a small number of times. A clone one base away is much larger, so this may be a read error. V and J are TRBV12-3 or TRBV12-4 and TRBJ2-7; D unresolved. The CDR3 length is 13 residues. Trimming shortened V by 1 base and J by 5 bases, and 9 bases separated the two germline ends. In nucleotides, the CDR3 is TGTGCCAGCAGTTTAGAACCCCGCCACGAGCAGTACTTC. This sequence encodes CASSLEPRHEQYF.

This clonotype was recorded many times. The chain has TRBV6-2 or TRBV6-3 and TRBJ2-1; unclear D gene. The CDR3 is made up of 16 amino acids. The V gene lost 0 bases and the J gene lost 5 bases, with 14 bases spanning the gap. Germline V gene data show CDR1 as MNHEY and CDR2 as SVGEGT. The CDR3 nucleotides read TGTGCCAGCAGTTACTCGATAGCATTCCTTAACAATGAGCAGTTCTTC. Translating gives CASSYSIAFLNNEQFF.

This clonotype showed up just a few times. The chain joins TRBV11-2 to TRBJ1-6; TRBD1 might be the D (5 bases). The germline V gene encodes CDR1 SGHAT and CDR2 FQNNGV. The CDR3 has 14 residues. V was cut by 5 bases and J by 13 bases, with 18 bases left in between. This CDR3 is CASSQSGARGPLHF. The CDR3 region has the DNA TGTGCCAGCAGCCAATCTGGGGCCCGGGGTCCCCTCCACTTT.

This clonotype was seen at least ten times. V is TRBV20-1 and J is TRBJ2-3; D may be TRBD2 (5 bases). CDR1 DFQATT and CDR2 SNEGSKA come from the germline V gene (reference sequence). There are 13 residues in the CDR3. V was shortened by 7 bases and J by 7 bases, with 18 bases between the two germline ends. In DNA, the CDR3 is TGCAGTGTGGTAAGCGGAACCGGACATACGCAGTATTTT. Protein sequence: CSVVSGTGHTQYF.

This clonotype was counted once. A much larger clone sits a single nucleotide away, making a read error possible. This sequence joins TRBV7-3 and TRBJ2-1; 10 positions agree with TRBD1. In germline, CDR1 is SGHTA, CDR2 FQGTGA. There are 20 residues in the CDR3. The CDR3 loop is CASSQLRDRGLGLGYNEQFF. The CDR3 DNA sequence: TGCGCCAGCAGCCAACTAAGGGACAGGGGACTGGGACTAGGGTACAATGAGCAGTTCTTC. The full variable domain, its missing parts supplied by reference TRBV7-3 and TRBJ2-1, is GAGVSQTPSNKVTEKGKYVELRCDPISGHTALYWYRQSLGQGPEFLIYFQGTGAADDSGLPNDRFFAVRPEGSVSTLKIQRTERGDSAVYLCASSQLRDRGLGLGYNEQFFGPGTRLTVL.

The chain joins TRBV4-2 to TRBJ1-5, with D unresolved. V lost 1 base and J lost 5, with 6 bases in between. Germline V lookup: CDR1 LGHNA, CDR2 YNFKEQ. CDR3 length: 13 residues. The CDR3 region has the DNA TGTGCCAGCAGCCAAGTCCCCGATCAGCCCCAGCATTTT. Translating it yields CASSQVPDQPQHF.